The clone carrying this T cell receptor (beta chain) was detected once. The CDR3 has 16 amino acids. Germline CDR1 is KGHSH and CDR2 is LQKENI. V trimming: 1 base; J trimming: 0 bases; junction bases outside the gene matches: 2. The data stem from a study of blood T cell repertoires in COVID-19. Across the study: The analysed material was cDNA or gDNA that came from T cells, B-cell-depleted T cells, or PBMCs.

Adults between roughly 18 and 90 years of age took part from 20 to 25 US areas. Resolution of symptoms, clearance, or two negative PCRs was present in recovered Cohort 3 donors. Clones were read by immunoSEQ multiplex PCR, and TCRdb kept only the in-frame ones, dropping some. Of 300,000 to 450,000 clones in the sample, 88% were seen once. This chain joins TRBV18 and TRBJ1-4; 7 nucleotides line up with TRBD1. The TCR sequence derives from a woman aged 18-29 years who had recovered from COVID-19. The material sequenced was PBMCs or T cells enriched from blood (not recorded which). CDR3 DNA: TGTGCCAGCTCACCACGACAGGGAGCAACTAATGAAAAACTGTTTTTT. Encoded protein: CASSPRQGATNEKLFF.